This paragraph reports one TCR beta chain. The length of the CDR3 is 18 residues. V was shortened by 0 bases and J by 7 bases, with 20 bases between the two germline ends. The germline gives CDR1 SGHRS, CDR2 YFSETQ. The data were obtained in a study of blood T cell repertoires in COVID-19. Across the whole study: The origin of the acute and convalescent COVID-19 samples was the United States, Italy and Spain. T cells, B-cell-depleted T cells, or PBMCs supplied cDNA or gDNA.

As handled by the study authors: Amplified reference gene primers provided the basis for estimating nucleated cell counts. Using immunoSEQ multiplex PCR, the repertoire was profiled, and TCRdb retains in-frame clones only, with some absent. V and J calls and clone size follow that table, whereas D and trimming were derived from the DNA. Seen here are roughly 150,000 clones, roughly 80% observed once, and the top ten hold around 8.1%. The V call is TRBV5-1, the J call TRBJ1-6; D might be TRBD1 (5 bases). What was sequenced was peripheral blood. This clonotype originated in a man aged 55 to 70 with acute or convalescent COVID-19. The CDR3 sequence is CASSLVPKKWGVNSPLHF. The CDR3 nucleotides are TGCGCCAGCAGCTTGGTGCCAAAAAAGTGGGGGGTGAATTCACCCCTCCACTTT.